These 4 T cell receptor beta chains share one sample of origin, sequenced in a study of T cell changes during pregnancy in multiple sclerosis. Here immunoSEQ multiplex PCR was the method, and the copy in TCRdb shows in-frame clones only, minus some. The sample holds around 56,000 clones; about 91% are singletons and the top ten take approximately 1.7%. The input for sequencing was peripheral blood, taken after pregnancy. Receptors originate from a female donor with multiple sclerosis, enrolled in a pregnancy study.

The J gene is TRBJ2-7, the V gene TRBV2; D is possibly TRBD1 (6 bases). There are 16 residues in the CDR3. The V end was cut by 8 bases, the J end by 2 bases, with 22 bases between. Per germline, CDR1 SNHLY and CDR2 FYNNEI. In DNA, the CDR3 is TGTGCCAGCTGGGGGCTCTCTCACGACGTGCCCTACGAGCAGTACTTC. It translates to CASWGLSHDVPYEQYF.

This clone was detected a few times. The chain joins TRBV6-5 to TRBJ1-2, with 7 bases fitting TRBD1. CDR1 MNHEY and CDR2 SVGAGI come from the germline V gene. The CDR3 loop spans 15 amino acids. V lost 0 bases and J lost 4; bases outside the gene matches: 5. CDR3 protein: CASSYSIGTVYGYTF. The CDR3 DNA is TGTGCCAGCAGTTACTCGATAGGGACAGTCTATGGCTACACCTTC.

The CDR3 bases are TGCGCCAGCTCTGATGCGTCGGGAGGCACTGAAGCTTTCTTT. This sequence encodes CASSDASGGTEAFF. The chain joins TRBV5-1 to TRBJ1-1; D is unclear. The CDR3 consists of 14 residues. Germline V lookup: CDR1 SGHRS, CDR2 YFSETQ. Trimming took 7 bases from V and 4 from J, leaving 17 bases between them.

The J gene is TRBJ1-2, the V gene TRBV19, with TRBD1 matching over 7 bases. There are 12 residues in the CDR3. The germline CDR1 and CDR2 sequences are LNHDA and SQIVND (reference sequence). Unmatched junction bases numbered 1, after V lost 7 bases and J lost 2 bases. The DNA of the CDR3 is TGTGCCAGTACGGGACAGAACTATGGCTACACCTTC. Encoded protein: CASTGQNYGYTF.